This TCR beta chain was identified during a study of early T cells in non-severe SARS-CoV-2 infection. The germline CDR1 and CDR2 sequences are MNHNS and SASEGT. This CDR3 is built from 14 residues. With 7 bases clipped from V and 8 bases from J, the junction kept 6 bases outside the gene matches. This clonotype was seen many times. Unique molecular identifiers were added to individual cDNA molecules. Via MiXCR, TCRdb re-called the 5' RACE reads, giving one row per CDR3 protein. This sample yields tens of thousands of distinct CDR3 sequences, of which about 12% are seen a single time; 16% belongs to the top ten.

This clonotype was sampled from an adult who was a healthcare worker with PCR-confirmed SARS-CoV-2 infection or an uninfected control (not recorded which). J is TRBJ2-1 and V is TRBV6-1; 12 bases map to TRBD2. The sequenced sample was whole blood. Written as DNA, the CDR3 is TGTGCCAGCAAAGGTCTAGCGGGAGGGGATGAGCAGTTCTTC. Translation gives CASKGLAGGDEQFF.